A selection of T cell receptor beta chains follows, all from one sample in a study of CD8 T cells in ankylosing spondylitis. TCRdb re-analysed the 5' RACE reads in MiXCR, keeping a single row per CDR3 protein. The profile shows 200,000 to 250,000 distinct CDR3 sequences, 15% to 20% of them singletons. What was sequenced was blood, either unsorted or a sorted T cell fraction (not recorded which). The origin of the receptors is a male donor with ankylosing spondylitis. Both conserved end residues are part of each CDR3. D genes are given only for firm matches. Clone size is stated in some rows and not others, as once, few, many or a class when expanded.

TRBV5-6	TRBJ2-3	-	-	TGTGCCAGCAGCCATAGAGGGCTCACAGATACGCAGTATTTT	CASSHRGLTDTQYF
TRBV28	TRBJ2-3	TRBD1	few	TGTGCCAGCAGTTCTGCGGACAGGGCGGGAGATACGCAGTATTTT	CASSSADRAGDTQYF
TRBV20-1	TRBJ1-1	-	few	TGCAGTGCGCTTCGGGGTTTGTTCACTGAAGCTTTCTTT	CSALRGLFTEAFF
TRBV29-1	TRBJ2-5	TRBD2	large	TGCAGCGTTGTACGGCTAGCGGGCTACCAAGAGACCCAGTACTTC	CSVVRLAGYQETQYF
TRBV27	TRBJ2-1	-	many	TGTGCCAGCAGTTTATTATGGGGGGTGGACTCAGCGGTGAATGAGCAGTTCTTC	CASSLLWGVDSAVNEQFF
TRBV4-2	TRBJ2-5	TRBD2	-	TGTGCCAGCAGCGAACCGGGACTAGACGGAGAGACCCAGTACTTC	CASSEPGLDGETQYF
TRBV27	TRBJ1-2	-	-	TGTGCCAGCAGTCTTTCTGGGGTGGGCTATGGCTACACCTTC	CASSLSGVGYGYTF
TRBV11-1	TRBJ2-1	TRBD2	-	TGTGCCAGCCAGACACTCAACCTCAAGCGGGAGTCCTACAATGAGCAGTTCTTC	CASQTLNLKRESYNEQFF
TRBV29-1	TRBJ2-1	-	few	TGCAGCGTTGGAACAGCTAATTACAATGAGCAGTTCTTC	CSVGTANYNEQFF
TRBV19	TRBJ2-1	-	-	TGTGCCAGTAGTATAGGGGCAGGCTTTAGCCCCTACAATGAGCAGTTCTTC	CASSIGAGFSPYNEQFF